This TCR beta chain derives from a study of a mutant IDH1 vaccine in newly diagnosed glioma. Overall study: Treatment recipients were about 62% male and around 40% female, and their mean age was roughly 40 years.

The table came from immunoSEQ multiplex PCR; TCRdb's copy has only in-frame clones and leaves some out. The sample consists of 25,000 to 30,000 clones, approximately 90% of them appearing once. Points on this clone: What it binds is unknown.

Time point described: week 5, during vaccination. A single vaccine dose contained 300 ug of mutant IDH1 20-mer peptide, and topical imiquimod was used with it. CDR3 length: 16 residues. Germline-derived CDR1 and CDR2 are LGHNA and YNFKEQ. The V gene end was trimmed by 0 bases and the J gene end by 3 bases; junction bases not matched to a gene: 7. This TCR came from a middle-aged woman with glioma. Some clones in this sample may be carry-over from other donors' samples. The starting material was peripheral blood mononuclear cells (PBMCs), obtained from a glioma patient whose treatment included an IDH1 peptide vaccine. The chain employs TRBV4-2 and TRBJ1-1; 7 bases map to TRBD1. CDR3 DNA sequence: TGTGCCAGCAGCCAAGATCTAGGGGGCGAGTACACTGAAGCTTTCTTT. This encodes CASSQDLGGEYTEAFF.